This entry describes one T cell receptor beta chain. The antigen is unknown. The data were obtained in a study of CD8 T cells in ankylosing spondylitis. The CDR3 covers 14 residues. The V and J ends lost 5 bases and 2 bases respectively, with 12 bases between them. Germline values: CDR1 DFQATT, CDR2 SNEGSKA (reference sequence). Findings of the study overall: What appeared characteristic of ankylosing spondylitis blood was a TCR beta motif of under 10 highly homologous variants. Some motif variants were previously reported in reactive arthritis synovial fluid and blood. Disease-linked clones proved CD8+ and comparatively uncommon in peripheral blood. Within matched ankylosing spondylitis synovial fluid, disease-linked clones were reportedly significantly enriched.

Making use of molecular barcodes, quantitative 5'-RACE generated TCR beta libraries. TCRdb ran MiXCR on the 5' RACE reads and lists one entry per CDR3 protein. The sample holds some 800,000 distinct CDR3 sequences; approximately 10% are singletons and the top ten take roughly 0.51%. The sequence came from a male donor with ankylosing spondylitis. Sequencing was carried out using blood, either unsorted or a sorted T cell fraction (not recorded which). The genes are TRBV20-1 and TRBJ1-4; D is unresolved. As DNA, the CDR3 is TGCAGTGCTCGGAGAGACGGTACTAATGAAAAACTGTTTTTT. Translation gives CSARRDGTNEKLFF.